Following are 23 T cell receptor beta chains from one sample sequenced in a study of tumor and adjacent non-tumor tissue in lung cancer. The template was RNA from unsorted bulk tissue. The library came from three nested PCR rounds adapted from ARM-PCR protocols. One entry per CDR3 protein results from TCRdb running MiXCR on the multiplex PCR reads. The sample yields more than 120,000 distinct CDR3 sequences, approximately 64% seen once. Sample: lung tumor tissue. All receptors derive from a man aged 55 to 70 with small cell lung cancer.

Note on this clonotype: Possible read error: a much larger clone is one base away. This sequence joins TRBV12-3 or TRBV12-4 and TRBJ1-2; D is unclear. The V end lost 1 base, the J end lost 8 bases, and 11 bases lay between the germline ends. The length of the CDR3 is 13 residues. CDR3 in DNA: TGTGCCAGCAGTTTAGGCATGGGAAGCGGCTACACCTTC. Its translation is CASSLGMGSGYTF.

This clonotype was observed a few times. The chain recombines TRBV4-2 with TRBJ2-1; 10 positions match TRBD2. CDR3 length: 19 amino acids. CDR1 is LGHNA and CDR2 is YNFKEQ in the germline V gene. The ends lost 0 bases at V and 7 bases at J; junction bases unmatched: 15. The CDR3 loop is CASSQDVVASGSRANEQFF. In DNA form, the CDR3 reads TGTGCCAGCAGCCAAGATGTGGTGGCTAGCGGGAGTCGTGCGAATGAGCAGTTCTTC.

This clonotype was counted at least ten times. The rearrangement joins TRBV29-1 to TRBJ2-1, with 14 bases lining up with TRBD2. CDR3 length: 14 residues. Germline values: CDR1 SQVTM, CDR2 ANQGSEA. With 6 bases clipped from V and 8 bases from J, the junction kept 6 bases outside the gene matches. This CDR3 reads CSVRTSGRIDEQFF. CDR3 nucleotides: TGCAGCGTACGGACTAGCGGGAGGATCGATGAGCAGTTCTTC.

This clonotype was observed once. The germline gene is not matched at one end of the junction; a read error may be the cause. The chain recombines TRBV20-1 with TRBJ1-5, with TRBD1 matching 8 bases. This CDR3 spans 15 amino acids. CDR1 is DFQATT, CDR2 SNEGSKA, per germline (reference sequence). CDR3 loop: CIARRTGFSNQPQHF. CDR3 DNA sequence: TGCATTGCTAGACGGACAGGGTTTAGCAATCAGCCCCAGCATTTT.

With regard to this clonotype: Germline and junction disagree at one end, which may indicate a read error. This sequence joins TRBV5-1 and TRBJ2-1, with D tentatively TRBD1 or TRBD2 (6 bases each). CDR1 and CDR2 from the germline V gene are SGHRS and YFSETQ. The length of the CDR3 is 15 residues. The CDR3 bases are TGCGTCAGCAGCGAACAGGGAGGCTCCTACAATGAGCAGTTCTTC. Residues: CVSSEQGGSYNEQFF.

As concerns this clonotype: A single base separates this from a much larger clone, so it may be a read error. The chain recombines TRBV29-1 with TRBJ2-7; D tentatively fits TRBD1 or TRBD2 (6 bases each). V lost 4 bases and J 6 bases, leaving 13 bases between the germline ends. CDR3 length equals 12 residues. From germline, CDR1 is SQVTM and CDR2 ANQGSEA. The DNA for the CDR3 is TGCAGCGTTGGTACGGGGGCAATCGAGCAGTACTTC. It is translated as CSVGTGAIEQYF.

The chain joins TRBV7-9 to TRBJ1-1; D not certain. The ends were cut back, 2 bases at V and 2 bases at J, with 6 bases in the middle. The CDR3 contains 13 residues. From germline, CDR1 is SEHNR and CDR2 FQNEAQ (reference sequence). The CDR3 region has the DNA TGTGCCAGCAGCTTACAACCAAACACTGAAGCTTTCTTT. Its translation: CASSLQPNTEAFF. Drawing the rest from reference TRBV7-9 and TRBJ1-1, the complete variable domain is DTGVSQNPRHKITKRGQNVTFRCDPISEHNRLYWYRQTLGQGPEFLTYFQNEAQLEKSRLLSDRFSAERPKGSFSTLEIQRTEQGDSAMYLCASSLQPNTEAFFGQGTRLTVV.

The genes are TRBV11-3 and TRBJ2-3; D not resolved. Trimming removed 2 bases from V and 5 bases from J, with 14 bases in between. The germline V gene has CDR1 SGHNT and CDR2 YENEEA. The CDR3 is made up of 15 amino acids. The CDR3 here is CASSLRKEVVDTQYF. CDR3 sequence (DNA): TGTGCCAGCAGCTTAAGGAAAGAGGTTGTAGATACGCAGTATTTT.

This clonotype has ten or more counts. This rearrangement joins TRBV11-2 to TRBJ1-3; D not certain. Germline V gene sequence: CDR1 SGHAT, CDR2 FQNNGV. V was clipped by 4 bases and J by 2 bases, with 6 bases between them. CDR3 size: 13 residues. CDR3 loop: CASSSNPGNTIYF. As DNA, the CDR3 is TGTGCCAGCAGCTCCAATCCTGGAAACACCATATATTTT.

A note on this clonotype: This may be a read error, as it is one base from a much larger clone. J is TRBJ1-6 and V is TRBV20-1, with 12 bases fitting TRBD1. The CDR3 loop spans 15 amino acids. Germline assignment: CDR1 DFQATT and CDR2 SNEGSKA (reference sequence). This chain's CDR3 is CIANRDRGRNSPLHF. Here the CDR3 DNA reads TGCATTGCTAACCGGGACAGGGGGCGGAATTCACCCCTCCACTTT.

The chain links TRBV11-1 to TRBJ2-1; a weak D match, TRBD2 (5 bases). V was pared by 2 bases and J by 10 bases, with 24 bases between. Germline V gene sequence: CDR1 SGHAT, CDR2 FQDESV (reference sequence). This CDR3 is 17 amino acids long. The CDR3: CASSLTPIGVWSREQFF. As DNA, the CDR3 is TGTGCCAGCAGCTTAACCCCGATCGGGGTATGGTCGAGGGAGCAGTTCTTC. The variable domain in full, with the rest retrieved from reference TRBV11-1 and TRBJ2-1, is EAEVAQSPRYKITEKSQAVAFWCDPISGHATLYWYRQILGQGPELLVQFQDESVVDDSQLPKDRFSAERLKGVDSTLKIQPAELGDSAMYLCASSLTPIGVWSREQFFGPGTRLTVL.

V and J are TRBV30 and TRBJ2-2, with D perhaps assigned TRBD1 or TRBD2 (5 bases each). Germline V gene lookup returns CDR1 GTSNPN and CDR2 SVGIG (reference sequence). Trimming left V 4 bases short and J 4 bases short, with 13 bases between. The CDR3 is 14 residues long. The CDR3 spells CAWMAGTGTGELFF. Here the CDR3 DNA reads TGTGCCTGGATGGCAGGGACGGGCACCGGGGAGCTGTTTTTT.

In the case of this clonotype: An end of the junction differs from the germline gene, which may be a read error. This rearrangement joins TRBV7-9 to TRBJ2-3; possibly TRBD2 for D (7 bases). Germline assignment: CDR1 SEHNR and CDR2 FQNEAQ (reference sequence). The CDR3 loop spans 15 amino acids. The CDR3 DNA reads TGTGCCAGCAGCCCCCAAGGGGGGGCAGCAGATGCGCAGTATTTT. This encodes CASSPQGGAADAQYF.

The CDR3 spells CASSSQGNTIYF. The DNA of the CDR3 is TGTGCCAGCAGCTCACAGGGGAACACCATATATTTT. This chain links TRBV5-6 with TRBJ1-3; 7 bases agree with TRBD1. The V gene's germline CDR1 is SGHDT and CDR2 YYEEEE. J gave up 7 bases and V 3 bases, and 1 base lay outside the gene matches. The CDR3 is made up of 12 amino acids. The complete variable domain, with remaining parts taken from reference TRBV5-6 and TRBJ1-3, reads DAGVTQSPTHLIKTRGQQVTLRCSPKSGHDTVSWYQQALGQGPQFIFQYYEEEERQRGNFPDRFSGHQFPNYSSELNVNALLLGDSALYLCASSSQGNTIYFGEGSWLTVV.

This clonotype was detected ten times or more. This chain connects TRBV20-1 to TRBJ2-5; 9 positions match TRBD2. CDR1 DFQATT and CDR2 SNEGSKA come from the germline V gene (reference sequence). The CDR3 sequence is 13 residues long. V was clipped by 7 bases and J by 4 bases; unmatched bases: 7. The CDR3: CSGSGRGRETQYF. CDR3 nucleotide sequence: TGCAGTGGTAGCGGGAGAGGTAGAGAGACCCAGTACTTC.

Remarks on this clonotype: A much larger clone lies a single base off, so this may be a read error. The chain employs TRBV20-1 and TRBJ1-6; TRBD1 agrees at 7 bases. CDR3 size: 14 residues. The V gene's germline CDR1 is DFQATT and CDR2 SNEGSKA (reference sequence). CDR3 nucleotide sequence: TGCATTGCTAGACAGGGTCAGCCTAATTCACCCCTCCACTTT. Translated, it gives CIARQGQPNSPLHF.

This clonotype is deemed medium-sized (0.01 to 0.1%). V gene TRBV6-1 combines with J gene TRBJ1-5; a weak D match, TRBD1 (6 bases). Trimming shortened V by 9 bases and J by 5 bases, and 11 bases separated the two germline ends. The germline V gene encodes CDR1 MNHNS and CDR2 SASEGT. CDR3 length: 12 residues. CDR3 in DNA: TGTGCCAGTAGGACAGTTGATCAGCCCCAGCATTTT. Translating it yields CASRTVDQPQHF.

The gene calls are TRBV20-1 and TRBJ1-2; perhaps TRBD1 as D (5 bases). The CDR3 totals 13 residues. Germline CDR1 DFQATT, CDR2 SNEGSKA (reference sequence). The V end was cut by 8 bases, the J end by 4 bases, with 17 bases between. DNA for the CDR3: TGCAGTTCCACTGGGGGGGATGTCTATGGCTACACCTTC. Protein: CSSTGGDVYGYTF.

The chain links TRBV12-3 or TRBV12-4 to TRBJ1-2; D is ambiguous. The V end lost 7 bases, the J end lost 10 bases, and 19 bases lay between the germline ends. The CDR3 is 13 residues long. The CDR3, as DNA: TGTGCCAGCAAACTGGGGAGTTTCGATGACTACACCTTC. This translates into CASKLGSFDDYTF.

Comment on this clonotype: Germline is not matched at one junction end, which may reflect a read error. The chain links TRBV6-5 to TRBJ2-2, with D unclear. In germline, CDR1 is MNHEY, CDR2 SVGAGI. The CDR3 length is 14 residues. The CDR3 DNA reads TGTGCCAGCAGTTACGACCCCCACACCCGGGAGCTGTTTTTT. As protein: CASSYDPHTRELFF.

This clonotype was counted only a few times. The chain recombines TRBV7-2 with TRBJ2-5; perhaps TRBD2 as D (6 bases). The CDR3 covers 14 residues. V was clipped by 6 bases and J by 7 bases, with 18 bases between them. Germline V gene sequence: CDR1 SGHTA, CDR2 FQGNSA. CDR3 loop: CASSLSYPRGTQYF. In nucleotides, the CDR3 is TGTGCCAGCAGTCTTAGCTACCCGCGGGGGACCCAGTACTTC.

For this clonotype: The conserved closing phenylalanine or tryptophan is absent in this CDR3, likely reflecting a read error. The chain is built from TRBV12-3 or TRBV12-4 and TRBJ2-5; D unclear. The V end was cut by 3 bases, the J end by 7 bases, with 9 bases between. CDR3 length equals 12 residues. In nucleotides, the CDR3 is TGTGCCAGCAGTTTCGAAGTAGGGACCCAGTACTCC. Protein sequence: CASSFEVGTQYS.

Comments on this clonotype: Just one base apart from a much larger clone, this may be a read error. The CDR3 does not close with the conserved phenylalanine or tryptophan, likely indicating a read error. The rearrangement joins TRBV29-1 to TRBJ1-2; D not resolved. Between the trimmed V and J ends, which lost 4 bases and 5 bases, there was a span of 5 bases. Germline assignment: CDR1 SQVTM and CDR2 ANQGSEA. This CDR3 contains 10 residues. The chain's CDR3 is CSVGEYGYTL. The CDR3 DNA reads TGCAGCGTTGGAGAGTATGGCTACACCTTG.